This TCR beta chain is drawn from a study of PD-L1 blockade in urothelial cancer. V was trimmed by 5 bases and J by 2 bases, leaving 12 bases between them. The V gene's germline CDR1 is MNHEY and CDR2 SMNVEV (reference sequence). This CDR3 comprises 14 residues. Using immunoSEQ multiplex PCR, the repertoire was profiled, and TCRdb retains in-frame clones only, with some absent. Of roughly 43,000 clones listed, roughly 77% were seen once; the top ten hold about 2.9%. The V gene is TRBV27, the J gene TRBJ1-2; D perhaps matches TRBD1 (5 bases). This TCR was sampled from a man between 65 and 85 years old with urothelial cancer. The sequences come from PBMCs, collected around atezolizumab (anti-PD-L1) treatment. Here the CDR3 DNA reads TGTGCCAGCAGTCCAGACAGCGAGAACTATGGCTACACCTTC. Its translation is CASSPDSENYGYTF.